A selection of T cell receptor beta chains follows, all from one sample in a study of T-cell memory formation after mild COVID-19. In TCRdb, the 5' RACE reads were re-called with MiXCR into one record per CDR3 protein. The profile shows hundreds of thousands of distinct CDR3 sequences, about a fifth of them singletons. The sequenced sample consisted of PBMCs or a T cell subset sorted from them (not recorded which). All receptors derive from an adult woman who had mild COVID-19 (a few samples of this study predate the infection). Cell type and time point are not known. CDR3s include the opening cysteine and the closing phenylalanine or tryptophan.

V: TRBV9; CDR3: CASSSPETGGAYEQYF
V: TRBV11-2; CDR3: CASSRTTTDRNSPLHF
V: TRBV11-3; CDR3: CASSSGKTSTDTQYF
V: TRBV14; CDR3: CASSQVRGHQNEKLFF
V: TRBV9; CDR3: CASSVEAPGQGNSPLHF
V: TRBV7-3; CDR3: CASSPLDRDNSPLHF
V: TRBV12-3/TRBV12-4; CDR3: CASSPRGGSDTQYF
V: TRBV20-1; CDR3: CSARAGDSNYGYTF
V: TRBV20-1; CDR3: CSARGIDPTYEQYF
V: TRBV12-3/TRBV12-4; CDR3: CASSLSAGYGYTF
V: TRBV5-6; CDR3: CASSLAIRLAPTEAFF
V: TRBV27; CDR3: CASSFGDRYHEQYF
V: TRBV19; CDR3: CASRGRGDSSTDTQYF
V: TRBV7-9; CDR3: CASSLGQGLTQYF
V: TRBV7-9; CDR3: CASRPLGQGGNTIYF
V: TRBV7-6; CDR3: CATQTKEGYEQYF
V: TRBV5-4; CDR3: CASSISGGQETQYF
V: TRBV24-1; CDR3: CATSDFVGGQYF
V: TRBV4-1; CDR3: CASSRRGGTSGGPSYEQYF
V: TRBV7-9; CDR3: CASSLASGGLFF
V: TRBV7-8; CDR3: CASSRRGGNDGLSEQFF
V: TRBV7-2; CDR3: CASSLVGSTAGTQYF
V: TRBV2; CDR3: CASSLLSSGVTDTQYF
V: TRBV5-1; CDR3: CASSTDYTSSYEQYF
V: TRBV7-2; CDR3: CASSLEAGSAYEQYF
V: TRBV15; CDR3: CATRTASGGRTQETQYF
V: TRBV5-5; CDR3: CASSLWTVWNEQFF